The 19 T cell receptor beta chains below were found in one sample sequenced in a study of regulatory T cells in long-lasting Graves disease. Time point defined: persistent/refractory GD, antithyroid drugs over 5 years with positive TRAb. PBMC RNA served as the TCR library source. HTBI primers from iRepertoire and Arm-PCR of CDR3 regions yielded the TCR beta libraries. TCRdb called the multiplex PCR reads again in MiXCR, with one record for every CDR3 protein. This table has approximately 440,000 distinct CDR3 sequences, around 22% appearing once. The sequencing used peripheral blood mononuclear cells (PBMCs), collected when the disease was refractory, from a patient treated with antithyroid drugs. These receptor sequences come from a female donor with Graves disease.

This clonotype occurred a few times. The chain uses TRBV2 and TRBJ2-2, with 9 bases fitting TRBD2. The germline CDR1 and CDR2 sequences are SNHLY and FYNNEI. V was pared by 3 bases and J by 0 bases, with 8 bases of the junction left unmatched. CDR3 size: 18 residues. CDR3 loop: CASSELETSGPNTGELFF. The CDR3 coding sequence is TGTGCCAGCAGTGAGCTTGAGACTAGCGGTCCGAACACCGGGGAGCTGTTTTTT.

The sample holds many counts of this clonotype. The chain carries TRBV28 and TRBJ2-7; D is undetermined. Trimming took 4 bases from V and 2 from J, leaving 12 bases between them. Germline loops: CDR1 MDHEN, CDR2 SYDVKM. This CDR3 spans 14 amino acids. This CDR3 is CASSSWTFPYEQYF. CDR3 nucleotides: TGTGCCAGCAGTTCCTGGACGTTCCCCTACGAGCAGTACTTC.

This clonotype was recorded many times. The rearrangement joins TRBV29-1 to TRBJ1-1; D is ambiguous. The CDR3 sequence is 12 residues long. V lost 3 bases and J lost 5, with 10 bases in between. From germline, CDR1 is SQVTM and CDR2 ANQGSEA. The CDR3 region has the DNA TGCAGCGTTGAGACCGGGAGGACTGAAGCTTTCTTT. Translating it yields CSVETGRTEAFF.

V usage is TRBV25-1 and J usage is TRBJ2-3; no clear D gene. Germline CDR1 is MGHDK and CDR2 is SYGVNS. CDR3 length: 15 residues. The ends were cut back, 2 bases at V and 0 bases at J, with 9 bases in the middle. The CDR3 nucleotides read TGTGCCAGCAGTGAACAAGCGACTAGCACAGATACGCAGTATTTT. Encoded protein: CASSEQATSTDTQYF.

This clonotype is medium-sized. The J gene is TRBJ1-2, the V gene TRBV28, with D maybe TRBD1 (6 bases). The V end lost 6 bases, the J end lost 1 base, and 12 bases lay between the germline ends. Germline V CDR1 and CDR2: MDHEN, SYDVKM. The CDR3 contains 14 residues. CDR3 sequence (DNA): TGTGCCAGCAGCAAGACAGGACTTAACTATGGCTACACCTTC. Translated: CASSKTGLNYGYTF.

The gene calls are TRBV7-9 and TRBJ2-3; 8 bases agree with TRBD1. From germline, CDR1 is SEHNR and CDR2 FQNEAQ (reference sequence). Trimming at V came to 0 bases and at J to 3 bases, leaving 11 bases not matched to a gene. The CDR3 contains 18 residues. Written as DNA, the CDR3 is TGTGCCAGCAGCTTAGCCATGGACAGGGAGTGGTGGACAGATACGCAGTATTTT. Translated: CASSLAMDREWWTDTQYF.

This chain connects TRBV7-9 to TRBJ2-7; 8 bases are a match to TRBD2. The J segment lost 2 bases and the V segment lost 7 bases, leaving 19 bases of the junction unmatched. The CDR3 length is 18 residues. CDR1 and CDR2 (germline): SEHNR, FQNEAQ (reference sequence). The CDR3 reads CASNNILSTVAGTYEQYF. The CDR3, as DNA: TGTGCCAGCAACAACATCCTCTCGACGGTAGCGGGGACCTACGAGCAGTACTTC.

The chain is built from TRBV12-3 or TRBV12-4 and TRBJ1-1, with a tentative D call TRBD1 (6 bases). V was cut by 5 bases and J by 4 bases, with 14 bases left in between. The length of the CDR3 is 14 residues. The CDR3 DNA follows: TGTGCCAGCAGTCCGATACAGGGAAGCACTGAAGCTTTCTTT. Its protein product is CASSPIQGSTEAFF.

This clonotype was picked up many times. This chain connects TRBV18 to TRBJ1-2; D might be TRBD1 (5 bases). Trimming stripped 3 bases from V and 8 bases from J, with 10 bases between. Germline V gene lookup returns CDR1 KGHSH and CDR2 LQKENI. The CDR3 extends over 12 amino acids. The CDR3 DNA follows: TGTGCCAGCTCACCTGGGGGAGAGGGCTACACCTTC. It codes for CASSPGGEGYTF.

This clonotype was counted between two and nine times. This sequence joins TRBV12-3 or TRBV12-4 and TRBJ1-5; D is ambiguous. The CDR3 length is 12 residues. The ends were cut back, 6 bases at V and 9 bases at J, with 12 bases in the middle. The CDR3 DNA reads as TGTGCCAGCAGCCCTCAATTGGGGCCCCAGCATTTT. This sequence encodes CASSPQLGPQHF.

This clonotype was seen a few times. The chain couples TRBV7-3 to TRBJ2-5; D unresolved. The CDR3 length is 13 residues. Germline V lookup: CDR1 SGHTA, CDR2 FQGTGA. Trimming cost V 2 bases and J 4 bases, with 8 bases left between them. The CDR3 nucleotides read TGTGCCAGCAGCTTATCGCTTACAGAGACCCAGTACTTC. Amino acids: CASSLSLTETQYF. Full variable domain (outside the CDR3, taken from reference TRBV7-3 and TRBJ2-5): GAGVSQTPSNKVTEKGKYVELRCDPISGHTALYWYRQSLGQGPEFLIYFQGTGAADDSGLPNDRFFAVRPEGSVSTLKIQRTERGDSAVYLCASSLSLTETQYFGPGTRLLVL.

In its sample, this clonotype was seen many times. The chain employs TRBV7-8 and TRBJ2-5; TRBD2 matches 9 bases. With V trimmed by 0 bases and J by 3 bases, 5 bases remained unmatched. CDR1 is SGHVS and CDR2 is FQNEAQ in the germline V gene. The CDR3 loop spans 16 amino acids. In nucleotides, the CDR3 is TGTGCCAGCAGCTTAGCTCGGCTAGCGGGAAAAGAGACCCAGTACTTC. This encodes CASSLARLAGKETQYF.

The rearrangement joins TRBV27 to TRBJ2-7, with 8 nucleotides matching TRBD1. From germline, CDR1 is MNHEY and CDR2 SMNVEV (reference sequence). The CDR3 extends over 14 amino acids. With V trimmed by 8 bases and J by 2 bases, 8 bases remained unmatched. Here the CDR3 DNA reads TGTGCCAGCTTTAGAACAGGGGGGACCTACGAGCAGTACTTC. Translating gives CASFRTGGTYEQYF.

The CDR3 nucleotides are TGTGCCAGCAGTTCGGACAGTTCTCCCTACGAGCAGTACTTC. Protein: CASSSDSSPYEQYF. This chain connects TRBV6-2 or TRBV6-3 to TRBJ2-7; maybe TRBD1 (6 bases). Trimming left V 4 bases short and J 2 bases short, with 12 bases between. The CDR3 contains 14 residues. CDR1 is MNHEY, CDR2 SVGEGT, per germline.

This chain links TRBV20-1 with TRBJ1-3, with D unclear. V was clipped by 0 bases and J by 9 bases, with 12 bases between them. The CDR3 covers 13 residues. Germline assignment: CDR1 DFQATT and CDR2 SNEGSKA (reference sequence). DNA of the CDR3: TGCAGTGCTAGAGATGGTGGCCGCGCCACCATATATTTT. It encodes CSARDGGRATIYF.

There are many counts of this clonotype. The rearrangement joins TRBV11-2 to TRBJ1-2; 10 bases fit TRBD1. The germline V gene has CDR1 SGHAT and CDR2 FQNNGV. With V trimmed by 4 bases and J by 5 bases, 16 bases remained unmatched. The CDR3 spans 18 residues. CDR3 amino acids: CASSSLTGGSLFGYGYTF. The CDR3 coding sequence is TGTGCCAGCAGCTCCTTGACAGGGGGCTCCCTTTTTGGATATGGCTACACCTTC.

This clonotype was counted between two and nine times. The chain employs TRBV10-3 and TRBJ2-7, with 10 bases matching TRBD1. This CDR3 has 13 amino acids. Trimming took 4 bases from V and 6 from J; bases not matched to a gene: 3. In germline, CDR1 is ENHRY, CDR2 SYGVKD. The CDR3 coding sequence is TGTGCCATCAGTGGTCGGGACAGGGGCGAGCAGTACTTC. This gives the protein CAISGRDRGEQYF.

This clonotype was seen a handful of times. This chain joins TRBV9 and TRBJ1-4, with a possible D match to TRBD1 (6 bases). The CDR3 runs 16 residues. Germline lookup yields CDR1 SGDLS and CDR2 YYNGEE. V lost 3 bases and J 2 bases, leaving 14 bases between the germline ends. In DNA form, the CDR3 reads TGTGCCAGCAGCGGACAGGTCGAACGGACTAATGAAAAACTGTTTTTT. Amino acid sequence: CASSGQVERTNEKLFF.

V is TRBV20-1 and J is TRBJ1-2, with D unresolved. Germline CDR1 is DFQATT and CDR2 is SNEGSKA (reference sequence). Trimming took off 3 bases at V and 8 bases at J, with 10 bases between the two ends. The CDR3 totals 11 residues. This CDR3 is CSASWIGGYTF. For the CDR3, the DNA is TGCAGTGCTAGTTGGATCGGGGGCTACACCTTC.